The present T cell receptor beta chain was sequenced within a study of molecular identifiers for immune sequencing clone quantification. MiXCR, run by TCRdb on the PCR reads, gives a single entry per CDR3 protein. The sample has about 320,000 distinct CDR3 sequences, over 20% seen once; the top ten hold around 0.74%. Sorting was used to obtain naive CD8 T cells (CD8+CD4-CCR7+CD45RA+). The V end lost 6 bases, the J end lost 3 bases, and 12 bases lay between the germline ends. This CDR3 is built from 13 residues. Germline CDR1 reads MNHEY; CDR2 reads SMNVEV (reference sequence). The table lists this clonotype with a few counts.

The rearrangement links TRBV27 to TRBJ2-7; no clear D. Sequenced: naive CD8+ T cells from blood, with Jurkat cell RNA spiked in. Indicated subset: FACS-sorted CD8+CD4-CCR7+CD45RA+ naive T cells. The receptor was isolated from a human donor in good health. Some libraries in this study had Jurkat cell RNA spiked in. This CDR3 is CASSTLVGYEQYF. The CDR3 nucleotides read TGTGCCAGCAGCACCTTGGTCGGCTACGAGCAGTACTTC.